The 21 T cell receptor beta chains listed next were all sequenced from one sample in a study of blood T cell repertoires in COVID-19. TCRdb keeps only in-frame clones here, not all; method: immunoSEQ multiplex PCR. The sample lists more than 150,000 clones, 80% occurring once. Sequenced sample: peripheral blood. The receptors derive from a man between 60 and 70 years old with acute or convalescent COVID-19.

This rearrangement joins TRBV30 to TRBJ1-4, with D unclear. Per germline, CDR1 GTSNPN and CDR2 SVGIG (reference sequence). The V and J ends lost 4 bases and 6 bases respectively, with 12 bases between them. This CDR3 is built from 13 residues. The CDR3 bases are TGTGCCTGGACGGCCCCAGGCTATGAAAAACTGTTTTTT. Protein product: CAWTAPGYEKLFF.

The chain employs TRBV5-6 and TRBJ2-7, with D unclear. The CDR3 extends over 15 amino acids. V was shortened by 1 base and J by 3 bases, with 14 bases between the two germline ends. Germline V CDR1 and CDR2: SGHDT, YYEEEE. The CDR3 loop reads CASSLLRPPYYEQYF. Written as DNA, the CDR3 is TGTGCCAGCAGCTTGCTGCGCCCACCTTACTACGAGCAGTACTTC.

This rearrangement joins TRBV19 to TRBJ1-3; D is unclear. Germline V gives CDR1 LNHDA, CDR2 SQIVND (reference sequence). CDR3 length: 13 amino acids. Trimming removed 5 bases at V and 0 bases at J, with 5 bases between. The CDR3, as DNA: TGTGCCAGTAGTTACACCTCTGGAAACACCATATATTTT. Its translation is CASSYTSGNTIYF.

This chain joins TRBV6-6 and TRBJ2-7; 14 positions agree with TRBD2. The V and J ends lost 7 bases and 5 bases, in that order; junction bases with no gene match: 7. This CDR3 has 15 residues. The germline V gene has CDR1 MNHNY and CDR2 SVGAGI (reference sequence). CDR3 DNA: TGTGCCAGCACCCCGGGACTAGCGGGAGCCCACGAGCAGTACTTC. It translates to CASTPGLAGAHEQYF.

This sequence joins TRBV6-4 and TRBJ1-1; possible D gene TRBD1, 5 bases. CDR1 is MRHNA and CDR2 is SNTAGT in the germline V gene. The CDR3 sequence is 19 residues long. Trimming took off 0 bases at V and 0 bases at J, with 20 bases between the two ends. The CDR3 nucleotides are TGTGCCAGCAGTGACTCGGCCGGGAGGGGCGCAGGGTTGAACACTGAAGCTTTCTTT. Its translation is CASSDSAGRGAGLNTEAFF.

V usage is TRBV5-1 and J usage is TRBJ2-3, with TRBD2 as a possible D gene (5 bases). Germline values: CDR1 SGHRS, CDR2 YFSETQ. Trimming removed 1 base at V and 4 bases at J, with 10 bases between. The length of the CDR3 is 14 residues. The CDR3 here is CASSLSLAADTQYF. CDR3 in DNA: TGCGCCAGCAGCTTGAGTCTAGCCGCAGATACGCAGTATTTT. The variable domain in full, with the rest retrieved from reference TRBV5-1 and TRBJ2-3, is KAGVTQTPRYLIKTRGQQVTLSCSPISGHRSVSWYQQTPGQGLQFLFEYFSETQRNKGNFPGRFSGRQFSNSRSEMNVSTLELGDSALYLCASSLSLAADTQYFGPGTRLTVL.

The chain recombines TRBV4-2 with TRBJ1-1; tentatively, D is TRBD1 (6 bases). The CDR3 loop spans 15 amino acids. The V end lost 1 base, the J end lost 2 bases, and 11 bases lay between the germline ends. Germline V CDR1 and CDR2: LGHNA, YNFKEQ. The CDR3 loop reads CASSQVNRVNTEAFF. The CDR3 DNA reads TGTGCCAGCAGCCAAGTGAACAGGGTCAACACTGAAGCTTTCTTT.

The CDR3 reads CASSQGGTSGRGPQYF. CDR3 DNA: TGTGCCAGCAGCCAAGGAGGGACTAGCGGGCGAGGGCCCCAGTACTTC. V usage is TRBV3-1 (or the pseudogene TRBV3-2) and J usage is TRBJ2-5; 12 bases agree with TRBD2. V gave up 1 base and J gave up 9 bases; unmatched junction bases: 9. The CDR3 runs 16 residues. Germline V gene data show CDR1 as LGHDT and CDR2 as YNNKEL (reference sequence).

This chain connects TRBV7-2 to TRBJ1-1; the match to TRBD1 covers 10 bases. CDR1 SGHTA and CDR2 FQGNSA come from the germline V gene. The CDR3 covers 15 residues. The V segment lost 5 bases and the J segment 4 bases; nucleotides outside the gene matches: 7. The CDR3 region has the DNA TGTGCCAGCAGCCCCGGACAGGGGGTGGGCACTGAAGCTTTCTTT. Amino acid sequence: CASSPGQGVGTEAFF.

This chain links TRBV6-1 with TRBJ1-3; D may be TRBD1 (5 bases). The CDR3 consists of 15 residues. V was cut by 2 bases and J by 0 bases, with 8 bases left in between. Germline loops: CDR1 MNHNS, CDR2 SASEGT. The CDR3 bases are TGTGCCAGCAGTGAAACAGGATCCTCTGGAAACACCATATATTTT. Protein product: CASSETGSSGNTIYF.

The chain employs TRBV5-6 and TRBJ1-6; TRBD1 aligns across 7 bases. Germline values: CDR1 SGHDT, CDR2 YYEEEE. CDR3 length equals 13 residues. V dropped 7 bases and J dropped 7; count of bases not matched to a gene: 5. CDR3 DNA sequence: TGTGCCAGCGCCGGGACAGCAAATTCACCCCTCCACTTT. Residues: CASAGTANSPLHF.

The CDR3 DNA reads TGTGCCAGCAGTGTCCGGGGGGGCATCTCGGGCGAGCAGTACTTC. It codes for CASSVRGGISGEQYF. The chain carries TRBV2 and TRBJ2-7, with 8 bases fitting TRBD2. V lost 4 bases and J lost 6; bases outside the gene matches: 11. CDR3 length equals 15 residues. Germline assignment: CDR1 SNHLY and CDR2 FYNNEI.

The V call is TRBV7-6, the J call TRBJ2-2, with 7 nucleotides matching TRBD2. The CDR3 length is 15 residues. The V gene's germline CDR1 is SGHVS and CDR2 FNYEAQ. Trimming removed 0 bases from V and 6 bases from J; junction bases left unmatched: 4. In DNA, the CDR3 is TGTGCCAGCAGCTTAGCCGGACTAGTCGCCGGGGAGCTGTTTTTT. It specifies CASSLAGLVAGELFF.

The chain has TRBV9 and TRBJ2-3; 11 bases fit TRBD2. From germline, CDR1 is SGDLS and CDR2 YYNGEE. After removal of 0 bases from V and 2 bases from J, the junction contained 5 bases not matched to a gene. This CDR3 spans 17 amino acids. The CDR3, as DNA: TGTGCCAGCAGCGTAGCTCTAGCGGGAGGTATCACAGATACGCAGTATTTT. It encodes CASSVALAGGITDTQYF.

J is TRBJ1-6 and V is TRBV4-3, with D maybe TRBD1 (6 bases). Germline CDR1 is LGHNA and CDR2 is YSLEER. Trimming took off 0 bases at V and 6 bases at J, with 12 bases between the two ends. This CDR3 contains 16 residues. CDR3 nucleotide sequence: TGCGCCAGCAGCCAAGATCGGGGGGCGAGTAATTCACCCCTCCACTTT. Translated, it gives CASSQDRGASNSPLHF.

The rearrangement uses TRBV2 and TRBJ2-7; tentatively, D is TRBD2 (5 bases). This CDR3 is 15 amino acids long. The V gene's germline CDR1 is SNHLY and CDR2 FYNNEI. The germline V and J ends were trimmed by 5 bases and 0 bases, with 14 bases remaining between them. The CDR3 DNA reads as TGTGCCAGCAGTAAAGGCAGCGGCAGCTCCTACGAGCAGTACTTC. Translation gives CASSKGSGSSYEQYF. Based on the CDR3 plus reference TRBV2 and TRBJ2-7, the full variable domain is EPEVTQTPSHQVTQMGQEVILRCVPISNHLYFYWYRQILGQKVEFLVSFYNNEISEKSEIFDDQFSVERPDGSNFTLKIRSTKLEDSAMYFCASSKGSGSSYEQYFGPGTRLTVT.

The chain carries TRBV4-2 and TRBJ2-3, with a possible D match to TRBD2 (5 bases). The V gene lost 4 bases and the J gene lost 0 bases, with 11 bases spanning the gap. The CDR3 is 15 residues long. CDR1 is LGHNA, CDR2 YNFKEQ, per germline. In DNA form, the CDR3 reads TGTGCCAGCAGCCCAAGTTGGACTAGCACAGATACGCAGTATTTT. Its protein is CASSPSWTSTDTQYF.

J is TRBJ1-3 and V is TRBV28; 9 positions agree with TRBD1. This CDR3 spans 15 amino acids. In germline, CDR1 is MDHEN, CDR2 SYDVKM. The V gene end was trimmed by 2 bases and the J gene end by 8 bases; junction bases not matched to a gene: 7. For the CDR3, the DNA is TGTGCCAGCAGTTTAAGGGGACAGGGTTGGCACACCATATATTTT. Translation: CASSLRGQGWHTIYF.

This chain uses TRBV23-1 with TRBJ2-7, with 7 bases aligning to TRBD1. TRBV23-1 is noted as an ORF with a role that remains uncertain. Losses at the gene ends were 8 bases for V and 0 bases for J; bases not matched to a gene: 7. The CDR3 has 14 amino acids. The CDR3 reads CASPDRELSYEQYF. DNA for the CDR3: TGCGCCAGCCCCGACAGGGAGCTCTCCTACGAGCAGTACTTC.

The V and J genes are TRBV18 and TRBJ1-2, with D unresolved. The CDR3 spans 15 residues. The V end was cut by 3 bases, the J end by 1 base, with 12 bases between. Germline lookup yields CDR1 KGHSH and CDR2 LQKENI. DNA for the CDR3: TGTGCCAGCTCACCTGAGGCAGATCTTAACTATGGCTACACCTTC. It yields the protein CASSPEADLNYGYTF. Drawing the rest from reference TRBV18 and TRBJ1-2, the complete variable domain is NAGVMQNPRHLVRRRGQEARLRCSPMKGHSHVYWYRQLPEEGLKFMVYLQKENIIDESGMPKERFSAEFPKEGPSILRIQQVVRGDSAAYFCASSPEADLNYGYTFGSGTRLTVV.

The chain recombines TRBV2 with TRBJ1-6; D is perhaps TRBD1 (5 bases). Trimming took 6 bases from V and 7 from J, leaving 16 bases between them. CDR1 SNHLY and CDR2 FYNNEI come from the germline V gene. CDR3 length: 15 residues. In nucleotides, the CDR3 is TGTGCCAGCAGGGACCCACGGGGGAGGAATTCACCCCTCCACTTT. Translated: CASRDPRGRNSPLHF.